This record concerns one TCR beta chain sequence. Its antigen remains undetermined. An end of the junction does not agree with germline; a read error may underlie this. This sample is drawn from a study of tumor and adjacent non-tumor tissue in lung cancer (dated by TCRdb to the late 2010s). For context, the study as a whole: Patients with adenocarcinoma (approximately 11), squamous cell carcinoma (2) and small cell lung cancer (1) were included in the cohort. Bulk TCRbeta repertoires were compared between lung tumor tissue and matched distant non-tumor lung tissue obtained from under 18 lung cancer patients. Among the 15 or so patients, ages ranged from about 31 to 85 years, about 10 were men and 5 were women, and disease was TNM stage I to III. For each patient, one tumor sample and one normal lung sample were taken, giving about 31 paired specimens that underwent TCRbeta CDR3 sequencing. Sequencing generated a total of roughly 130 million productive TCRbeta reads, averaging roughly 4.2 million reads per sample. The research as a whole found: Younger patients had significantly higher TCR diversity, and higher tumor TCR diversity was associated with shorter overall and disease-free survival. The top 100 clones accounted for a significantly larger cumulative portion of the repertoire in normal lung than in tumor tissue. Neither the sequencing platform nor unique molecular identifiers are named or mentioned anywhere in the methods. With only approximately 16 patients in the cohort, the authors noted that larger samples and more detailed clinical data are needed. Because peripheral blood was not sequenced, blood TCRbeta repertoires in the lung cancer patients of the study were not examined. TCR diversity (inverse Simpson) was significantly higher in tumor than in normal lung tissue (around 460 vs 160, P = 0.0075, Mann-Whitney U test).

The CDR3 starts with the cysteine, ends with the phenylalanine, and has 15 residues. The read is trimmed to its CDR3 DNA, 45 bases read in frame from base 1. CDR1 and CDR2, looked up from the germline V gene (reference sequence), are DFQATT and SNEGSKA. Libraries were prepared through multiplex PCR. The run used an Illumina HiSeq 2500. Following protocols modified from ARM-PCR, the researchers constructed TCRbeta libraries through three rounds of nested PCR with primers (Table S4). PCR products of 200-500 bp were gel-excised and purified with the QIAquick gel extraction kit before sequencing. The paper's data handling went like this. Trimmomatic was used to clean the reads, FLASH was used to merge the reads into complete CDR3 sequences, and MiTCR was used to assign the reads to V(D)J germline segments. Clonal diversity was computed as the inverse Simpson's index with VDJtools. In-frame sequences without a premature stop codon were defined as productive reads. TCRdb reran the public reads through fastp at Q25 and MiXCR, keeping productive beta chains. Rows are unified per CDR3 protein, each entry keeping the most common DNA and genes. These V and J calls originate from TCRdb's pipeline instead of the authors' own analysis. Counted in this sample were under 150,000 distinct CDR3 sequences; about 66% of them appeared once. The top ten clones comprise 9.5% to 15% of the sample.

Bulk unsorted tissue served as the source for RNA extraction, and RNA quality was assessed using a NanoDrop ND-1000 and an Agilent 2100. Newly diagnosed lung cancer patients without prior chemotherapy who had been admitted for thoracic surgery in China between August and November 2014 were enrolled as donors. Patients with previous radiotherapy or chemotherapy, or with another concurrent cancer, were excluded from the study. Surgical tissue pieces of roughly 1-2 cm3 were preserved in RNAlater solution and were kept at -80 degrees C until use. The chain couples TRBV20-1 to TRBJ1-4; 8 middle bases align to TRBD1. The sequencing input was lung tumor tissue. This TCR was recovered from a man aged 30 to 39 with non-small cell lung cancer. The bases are TGCAGTTCTAGAGTTCTAGCAGGGGGCCGAGAAAAACTGTTTTTT. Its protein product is CSSRVLAGGREKLFF.